This TCR beta chain was identified during a study of control samples from healthy donors and cancer patients. This table comes from immunoSEQ multiplex PCR, and its TCRdb copy is limited to in-frame clones, with some not included. The sample contains 150,000 to 200,000 clones, about 90% of which appear only once. The sample taken for sequencing was blood. The sequence derives from a woman between 25 and 40 years old in good health.

Here the CDR3 reads CATSDSSLAGEDIQYF. CDR3 sequence (DNA): TGTGCCACCAGTGACTCCTCGCTAGCGGGCGAGGACATTCAGTACTTC. The chain carries TRBV24-1 and TRBJ2-4; 8 nucleotides match TRBD2. The CDR3 has 16 residues. V was pared by 4 bases and J by 8 bases, with 12 bases of the junction left unmatched. In germline, CDR1 is KGHDR, CDR2 SFDVKD.